This T cell receptor beta chain derives from a study of cytomegalovirus exposure and HLA in healthy donors. In the PCR, 60 Vbeta and 13 Jbeta primers were used. The data were produced by immunoSEQ multiplex PCR, yet TCRdb's version contains in-frame clones alone and is incomplete. The table includes 150,000 to 200,000 clones, approximately 85% detected once. This clone was observed once. Germline CDR1 is MGHDK and CDR2 is SYGVNS. V was cut by 3 bases and J by 3 bases, with 6 bases left in between. CDR3 length equals 12 residues. The rearrangement joins TRBV25-1 to TRBJ2-7, with D unresolved. The sample was PBMCs. The clonotype was recovered from a girl aged 10-17 years in good health and CMV-seropositive. The chain's CDR3 is CASSDEIYEQYF. DNA of the CDR3: TGTGCCAGCAGTGACGAGATCTACGAGCAGTACTTC.